This TCR beta chain comes out of a study of human T cells and chemical hapten exposure. Study in general: Sensitizing treatment utilized 2% DPC over a 2 cm by 2 cm portion of upper inner arm skin. Among samples, TCR yields varied mainly because of small differences in pooled library volume.

Turning to this clonotype: Its specificity is not known.

Time point denoted: patch test 3, about 24 weeks after DPC sensitization. Treatment given: therapeutic diphenylcyclopropenone sensitization with weekly scalp DPC. Per germline, CDR1 MDHEN and CDR2 SYDVKM. Trimming pared 5 bases from V and 13 bases from J, leaving 20 bases between. This CDR3 has 13 amino acids. Unique molecular identifiers were affixed to discrete cDNA molecules within the library. One entry per CDR3 protein results from TCRdb running MiXCR on the RACE reads. The top ten hold around 2.5% of the sample, which has about 120,000 distinct CDR3 sequences, about 10% seen once. Study-level points and caveats: Significantly more large CDR3 similarity clusters were formed by expanded TCRs than by controls.

The receptor was derived from a woman aged 50 to 60 with alopecia areata. Some clones in this sample may be carry-over from other donors' samples. The sequencing here drew on whole blood, taken in connection with sensitization to the hapten diphenylcyclopropenone (DPC). The chain employs TRBV28 and TRBJ1-1; unclear D gene. CDR3 nucleotides: TGTGCCAGCAGTCCGCGGGTGTATGGGTCGGATTTCTTT. As protein: CASSPRVYGSDFF. Complete variable domain (other parts from reference TRBV28 and TRBJ1-1): DVKVTQSSRYLVKRTGEKVFLECVQDMDHENMFWYRQDPGLGLRLIYFSYDVKMKEKGDIPEGYSVSREKKERFSLILESASTNQTSMYLCASSPRVYGSDFFGQGTRLTVV.